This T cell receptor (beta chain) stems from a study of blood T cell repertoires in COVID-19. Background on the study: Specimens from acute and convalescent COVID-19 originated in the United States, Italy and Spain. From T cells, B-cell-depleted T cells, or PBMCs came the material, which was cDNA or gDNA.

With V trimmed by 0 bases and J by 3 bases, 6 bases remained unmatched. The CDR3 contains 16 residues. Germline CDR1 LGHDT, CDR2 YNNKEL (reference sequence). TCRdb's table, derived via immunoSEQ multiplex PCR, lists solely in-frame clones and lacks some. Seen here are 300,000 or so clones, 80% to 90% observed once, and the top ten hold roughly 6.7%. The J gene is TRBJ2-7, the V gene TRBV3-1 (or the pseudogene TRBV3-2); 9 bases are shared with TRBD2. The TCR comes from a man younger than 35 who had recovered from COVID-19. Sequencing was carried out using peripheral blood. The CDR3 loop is CASSQEYNSGGYEQYF. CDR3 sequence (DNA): TGTGCCAGCAGCCAAGAGTATAATAGCGGGGGCTACGAGCAGTACTTC.